This T cell receptor beta chain was recorded in a study of blood T cells in healthy people across ages. Every participating donor contributed about 10 milliliters of peripheral blood through a draw. PCR was performed a second time for roughly 7 to 11 cycles using a sample-barcoded 5' primer and a J-beta primer mix. TCRdb re-derived calls from the 5' RACE reads in MiXCR, one entry per CDR3 protein. The sample has over 700,000 distinct CDR3 sequences, roughly 50% seen once. V gave up 6 bases and J gave up 5 bases; unmatched junction bases: 8. The CDR3 contains 16 residues. The chain has TRBV12-3 or TRBV12-4 and TRBJ2-1; 12 bases line up with TRBD2. Sequencing used blood. The TCR sequence derives from an elderly man in good health. In DNA, the CDR3 is TGTGCCAGCAGGGTGACTAGCGGGAGTTCCAACAATGAGCAGTTCTTC. It codes for CASRVTSGSSNNEQFF.